Listed below are T cell receptor beta chains from one sample, sequenced in a study of T cell changes during pregnancy in multiple sclerosis. Generated by immunoSEQ multiplex PCR, the TCRdb table keeps only in-frame clones and is missing some. The sample gives approximately 73,000 clones, 90% to 95% of which show up once; around 0.2% is in the top ten. Sequencing was performed on CD4+ T cells from peripheral blood mononuclear cells, taken before pregnancy. The receptors were gathered from a female donor with multiple sclerosis, enrolled in a pregnancy study. The CDR3 runs from the conserved cysteine through the conserved F or W. A D gene is named only where the DNA matches it firmly. Clone size is given for some rows only: seen once, a few or many times, or a class if the clone is expanded.

d_gene	v_gene	j_gene	abundance	CDR3nt	CDR3aa
NA	TRBV4-1	TRBJ1-2	NA	TGCGCCAGCAGCCAAGATCTATCACTAACTAGAGGCTACACCTTC	CASSQDLSLTRGYTF
NA	TRBV19	TRBJ2-1	NA	TGTGCCAGTATAGGTTCGGGAAATGAGCAGTTCTTC	CASIGSGNEQFF
NA	TRBV6-6	TRBJ2-7	NA	TGTGCCAGCAGTTATCCGGGACAAGTCTACGAGCAGTACTTC	CASSYPGQVYEQYF
TRBD2	TRBV11-1	TRBJ2-2	few	TGTGCCAGCAGCTCACTAGCGGATGGGGAGGAGCTGTTTTTT	CASSSLADGEELFF
NA	TRBV6-5	TRBJ2-1	NA	TGTGCCAGCAGTACGTTGCCAACCCAGAACAATGAGCAGTTCTTC	CASSTLPTQNNEQFF
TRBD1	TRBV2	TRBJ2-1	few	TGTGCCAGCAGTCTGCGACAGGGGCAATACAATGAGCAGTTCTTC	CASSLRQGQYNEQFF
NA	TRBV6-5	TRBJ1-1	once	TGTGCCAGCAGTTCCCCCGTGGGGAGAACTGAAGCTTTCTTT	CASSSPVGRTEAFF
NA	TRBV5-5	TRBJ1-1	few	TGTGCCAGCAGCTTTTCCAAGAACACTGAAGCTTTCTTT	CASSFSKNTEAFF
TRBD2	TRBV28	TRBJ2-7	NA	TGTGCCAGCAGTTTACACGTGGGACTAGCGGGAGTCGGCAACGAGCAGTACTTC	CASSLHVGLAGVGNEQYF
NA	TRBV10-1	TRBJ1-1	few	TGCGCCAGCAGCGAGGGACGGGAGAACACTGAAGCTTTCTTT	CASSEGRENTEAFF
NA	TRBV6-6	TRBJ1-1	NA	TGTGCCAGCAGTGGACAGTCGAACACTGAAGCTTTCTTT	CASSGQSNTEAFF
NA	TRBV28	TRBJ1-2	NA	TGTGCCAGCAGTATGGTGGGGCCCTATGGCTACACCTTC	CASSMVGPYGYTF
NA	TRBV5-5	TRBJ2-1	NA	TGTGCCAGCAGCTTGAGGCTAGCGCCTAGCAATGAGCAGTTCTTC	CASSLRLAPSNEQFF
NA	TRBV4-1	TRBJ1-2	NA	TGCGCCAGCAGCCAAGATATGTCGGGACAAAGCTATGGCTACACCTTC	CASSQDMSGQSYGYTF
TRBD1	TRBV5-5	TRBJ2-1	NA	TGTGCCAGCAGCATGACAGGGGAAGGCAATGAGCAGTTCTTC	CASSMTGEGNEQFF
NA	TRBV19	TRBJ2-1	NA	TGTGCCAGTAGTATACAACCCCTGGCCGGAGGCAATGAGCAGTTCTTC	CASSIQPLAGGNEQFF